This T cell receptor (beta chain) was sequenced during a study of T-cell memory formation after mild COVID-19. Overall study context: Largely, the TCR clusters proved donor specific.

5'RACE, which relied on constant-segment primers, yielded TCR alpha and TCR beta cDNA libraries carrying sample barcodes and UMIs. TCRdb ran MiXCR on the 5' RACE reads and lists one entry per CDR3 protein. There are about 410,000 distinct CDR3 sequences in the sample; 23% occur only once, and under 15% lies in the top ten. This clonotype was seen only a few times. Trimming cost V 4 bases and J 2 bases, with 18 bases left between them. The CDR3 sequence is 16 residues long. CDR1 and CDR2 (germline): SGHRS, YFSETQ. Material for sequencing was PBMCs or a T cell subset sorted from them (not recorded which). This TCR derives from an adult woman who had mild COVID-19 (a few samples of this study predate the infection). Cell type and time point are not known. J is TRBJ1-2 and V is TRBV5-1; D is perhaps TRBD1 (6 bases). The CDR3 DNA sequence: TGCGCCAGCAGCCCTACCGGGGGGGCGGAGAACTATGGCTACACCTTC. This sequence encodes CASSPTGGAENYGYTF.